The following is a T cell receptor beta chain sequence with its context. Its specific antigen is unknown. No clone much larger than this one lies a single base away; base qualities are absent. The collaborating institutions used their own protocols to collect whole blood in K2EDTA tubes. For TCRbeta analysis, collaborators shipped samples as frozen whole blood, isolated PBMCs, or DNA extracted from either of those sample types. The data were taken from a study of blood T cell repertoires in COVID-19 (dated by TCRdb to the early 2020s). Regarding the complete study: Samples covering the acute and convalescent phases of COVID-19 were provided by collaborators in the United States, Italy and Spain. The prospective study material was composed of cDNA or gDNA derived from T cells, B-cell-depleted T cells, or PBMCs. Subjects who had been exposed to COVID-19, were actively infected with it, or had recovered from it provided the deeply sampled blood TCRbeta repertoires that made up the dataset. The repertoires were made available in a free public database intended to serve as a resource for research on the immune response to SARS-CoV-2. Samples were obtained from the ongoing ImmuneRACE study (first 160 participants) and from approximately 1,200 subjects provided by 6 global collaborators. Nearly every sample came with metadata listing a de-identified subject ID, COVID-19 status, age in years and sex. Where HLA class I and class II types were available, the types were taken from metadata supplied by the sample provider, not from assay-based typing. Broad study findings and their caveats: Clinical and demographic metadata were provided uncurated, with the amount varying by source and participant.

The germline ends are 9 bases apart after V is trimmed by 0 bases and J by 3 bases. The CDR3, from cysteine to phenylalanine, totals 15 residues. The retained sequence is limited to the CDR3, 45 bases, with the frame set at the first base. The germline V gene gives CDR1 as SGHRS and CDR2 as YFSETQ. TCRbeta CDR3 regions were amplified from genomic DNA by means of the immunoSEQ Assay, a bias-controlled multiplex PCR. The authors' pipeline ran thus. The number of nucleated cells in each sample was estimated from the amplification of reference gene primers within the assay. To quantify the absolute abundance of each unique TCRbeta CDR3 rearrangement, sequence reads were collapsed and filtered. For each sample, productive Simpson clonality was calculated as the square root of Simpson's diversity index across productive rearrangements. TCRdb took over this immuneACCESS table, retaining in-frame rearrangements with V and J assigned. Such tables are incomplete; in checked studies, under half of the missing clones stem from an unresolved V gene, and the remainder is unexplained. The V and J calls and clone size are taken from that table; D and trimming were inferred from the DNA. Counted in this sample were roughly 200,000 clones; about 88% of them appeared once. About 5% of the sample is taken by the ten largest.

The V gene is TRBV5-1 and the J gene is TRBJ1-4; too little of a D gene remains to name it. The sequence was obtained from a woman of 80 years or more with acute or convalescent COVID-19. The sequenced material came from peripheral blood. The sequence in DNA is TGCGCCAGCAGCTTGGTTGCTAGAGCTAATGAAAAACTGTTTTTT. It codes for CASSLVARANEKLFF.